This T cell receptor (beta chain) was recovered during a study of PD-1 blockade in classical Hodgkin lymphoma (TCRdb year 2020). For the wider study: Nivolumab dosing was 3 mg/kg intravenously every 2 weeks, continuing until either disease progression or unacceptable toxicity. The study used CyTOF and TCR beta sequencing to define a peripheral blood immune signature of response to PD-1 blockade in classical Hodgkin lymphoma.

The germline V gene provides CDR1 ENHRY and CDR2 SYGVKD. The CDR3 measures 14 amino acids from cysteine to phenylalanine. The sequence is cut down to CDR3 DNA, 42 bases in frame from base 1. Trimming removed 3 bases from V and 4 bases from J, leaving 12 bases between the germline ends. Broader findings and caveats from the paper: Trial patients with a complete response had baseline diversity similar to that of newly diagnosed patients, while partial responders and progressors had significantly lower diversity. Baseline TCR diversity was reported as lower in newly diagnosed patients than in healthy donors, and lower still in relapsed/refractory patients. CD4+ but not CD8+ TCR diversity rose significantly by C4D1 (p=0.0027 vs p=0.16), most apparent in complete responders (p=0.02). Diversity was lower in patients who began nivolumab less than 1 year after ASCT, so these patients were left out of later analyses to avoid confounding by immune reconstitution. The study was restricted to a single clinical trial cohort, and the causes of repertoire differences, possibly disease activity or prior therapy, were left undefined.

Explained via the paper, the time point label denotes: cycle 4 day 1 (C4D1), after five to seven weeks of nivolumab. Relapse after autologous stem cell transplantation had occurred in all trial patients, and cohorts A, B and C were distinguished by prior brentuximab vedotin exposure. The trial cohort comprised some 60 patients with relapsed/refractory classical Hodgkin lymphoma whose best overall responses were complete response, partial response or progressive disease. Trial patients were treated with single-agent nivolumab in the multi-cohort phase II CheckMate 205 trial. An independent review committee assessed best overall response using the 2007 International Working Group response criteria. Trial PBMCs were obtained immediately prior to nivolumab initiation (C1D1) and on therapy at cycle 2 day 1 and cycle 4 day 1. Peripheral blood was collected in 8 mL Vacutainer Cell Preparation Tubes, from which PBMCs were isolated by centrifugation and then cryopreserved.

In the case of this clone: Its specific antigen is unknown. Base-call qualities are not available, and no considerably larger clone is one nucleotide away.

The Qiagen DNeasy kit was used to extract genomic DNA from unsorted PBMCs and from the negatively selected CD4+ and CD8+ fractions. TCR beta CDR3 regions were subjected to amplification by immunoSEQ multiplex PCR with primers that anneal to V and J segments. A synthetic immune receptor repertoire was used to minimize amplification bias, and any remaining bias was removed computationally after sequencing. The authors' pipeline ran thus. Custom Python scripts were used to quantify repertoire diversity as the Shannon entropy index. Unsorted, CD4+ and CD8+ repertoires were examined separately, except in combined analyses, for which CD4+ and CD8+ sequences were merged in silico. Clonal expansion was defined as a frequency increase of at least 2-fold after treatment compared with C1D1, and clones undetected at baseline were assigned a pseudocount of 0.5. Clones with 0 or 1 copy at C1D1 were defined as singleton clones, while clones with 2 or more copies were defined as non-singleton clones. Clones expanded in unsorted samples were labelled as CD4+, CD8+ or unknown by matching protein sequences in sorted samples from the same patient. Diversity changes from C1D1 to C4D1 were tested in paired samples using Wilcoxon tests. Here the immuneACCESS table is served through TCRdb, limited to in-frame sequences with V and J called. Missing clones are a known gap in these copies; in checked studies unresolved V genes cover under half, and the rest lacks a known reason. V, J and clone size are those of that table, while D and trimming were read from the DNA. The sample profile shows approximately 89,000 clones; 75% to 85% of them were found once. The ten largest clones add up to about a sixth of the sample.

The chain links TRBV10-3 with TRBJ1-1, and TRBD1 may be the D gene, going by 5 matching bases. The source was peripheral blood mononuclear cells (PBMCs), collected before the fourth cycle of nivolumab. This clonotype was obtained from a human donor with classical Hodgkin lymphoma. The DNA sequence reads TGTGCCATCAGTGAACAGGTCGGGTTCACTGAAGCTTTCTTT. Translation gives CAISEQVGFTEAFF.